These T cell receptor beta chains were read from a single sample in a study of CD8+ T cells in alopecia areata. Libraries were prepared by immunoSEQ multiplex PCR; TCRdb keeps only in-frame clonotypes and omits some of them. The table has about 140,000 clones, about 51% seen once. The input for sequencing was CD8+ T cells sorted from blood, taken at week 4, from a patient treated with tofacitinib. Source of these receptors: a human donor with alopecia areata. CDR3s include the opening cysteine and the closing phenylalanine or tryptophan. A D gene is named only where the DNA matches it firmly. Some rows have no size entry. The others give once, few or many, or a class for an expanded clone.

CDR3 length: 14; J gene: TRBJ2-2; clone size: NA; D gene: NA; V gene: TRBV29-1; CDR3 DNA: TGCAGCGTTGAGGGGGCGACGGACACCGGGGAGCTGTTTTTT; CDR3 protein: CSVEGATDTGELFF
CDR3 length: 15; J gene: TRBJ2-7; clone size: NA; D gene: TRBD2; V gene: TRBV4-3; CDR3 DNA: TGCGCCAGCAGCCAAGAGCTAGCGGGGCGGAACGAGCAGTACTTC; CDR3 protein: CASSQELAGRNEQYF
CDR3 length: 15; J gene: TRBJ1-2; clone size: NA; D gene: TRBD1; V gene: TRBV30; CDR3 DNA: TGTGCCTGTCAGGGGGCGGACAGGGCTAACTATGGCTACACCTTC; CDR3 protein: CACQGADRANYGYTF
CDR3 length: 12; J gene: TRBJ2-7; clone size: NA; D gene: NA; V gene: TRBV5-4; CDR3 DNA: TGTGCCAGCAGCGTCGACGCCTACGAGCAGTACTTC; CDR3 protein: CASSVDAYEQYF
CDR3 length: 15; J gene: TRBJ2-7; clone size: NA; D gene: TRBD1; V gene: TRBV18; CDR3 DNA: TGTGCCAGCTCACCCAAGACAGGGCTGGTCTACGAGCAGTACTTC; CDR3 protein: CASSPKTGLVYEQYF
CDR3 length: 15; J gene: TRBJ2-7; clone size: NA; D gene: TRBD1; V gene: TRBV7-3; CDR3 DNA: TGTGCCAGCAGCTTAGGGGCAGGGGGCATCGACGAGCAGTACTTC; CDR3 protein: CASSLGAGGIDEQYF
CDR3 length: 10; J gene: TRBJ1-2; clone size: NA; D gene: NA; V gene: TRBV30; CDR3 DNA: TGTGCCTGGAGAGGGATTGGCTACACCTTC; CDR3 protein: CAWRGIGYTF
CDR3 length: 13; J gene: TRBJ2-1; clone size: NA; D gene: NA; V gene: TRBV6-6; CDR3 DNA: TGTGCCAGCAGTTACGGGGGGGGCGGCGAGCAGTTCTTC; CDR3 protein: CASSYGGGGEQFF
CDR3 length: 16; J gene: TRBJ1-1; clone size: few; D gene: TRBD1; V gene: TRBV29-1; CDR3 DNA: TGCAGCGTTCTGAACCGCCCCAGGGGGCGAGATACTGAAGCTTTCTTT; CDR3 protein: CSVLNRPRGRDTEAFF
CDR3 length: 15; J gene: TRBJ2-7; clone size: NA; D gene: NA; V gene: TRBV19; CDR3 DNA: TGTGCCAGTAGCCGTTGGGGTAGGGGGAGCTACGAGCAGTACTTC; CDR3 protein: CASSRWGRGSYEQYF
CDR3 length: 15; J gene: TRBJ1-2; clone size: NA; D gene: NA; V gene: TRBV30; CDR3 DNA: TGTGCCTGGAGTAGAGACAGCCGCGATAACTATGGCTACACCTTC; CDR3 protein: CAWSRDSRDNYGYTF
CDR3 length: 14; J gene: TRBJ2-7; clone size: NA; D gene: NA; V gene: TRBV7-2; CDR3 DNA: TGTGCCAGCAGCTTAGTTCTGACGGTCTCAGAGCAGTACTTC; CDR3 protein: CASSLVLTVSEQYF
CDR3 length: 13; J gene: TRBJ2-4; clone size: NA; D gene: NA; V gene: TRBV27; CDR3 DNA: TGTGCCAGCAGTGCGTCCAACATCAACATTCAGTACTTC; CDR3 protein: CASSASNINIQYF
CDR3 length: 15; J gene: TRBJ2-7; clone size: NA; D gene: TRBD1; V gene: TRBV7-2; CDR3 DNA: TGTGCCAGCAGCTTTCACTGGACAGGTACCTACGAGCAGTACTTC; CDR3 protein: CASSFHWTGTYEQYF
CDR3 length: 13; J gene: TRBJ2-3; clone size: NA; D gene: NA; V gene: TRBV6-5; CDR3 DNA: TGTGCCAGCAGTTACGGCAGATTAGATACGCAGTATTTT; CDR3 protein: CASSYGRLDTQYF
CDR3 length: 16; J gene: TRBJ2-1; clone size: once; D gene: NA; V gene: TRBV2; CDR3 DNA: TGTGCCAGCAGTGAAGTAGCCCGGGACCTATACAATGAGCAGTTCTTC; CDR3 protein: CASSEVARDLYNEQFF
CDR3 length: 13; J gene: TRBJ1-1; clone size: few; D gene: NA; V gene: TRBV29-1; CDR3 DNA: TGCAGCGTCCCCGCGGGGTCGAACACTGAAGCTTTCTTT; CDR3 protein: CSVPAGSNTEAFF
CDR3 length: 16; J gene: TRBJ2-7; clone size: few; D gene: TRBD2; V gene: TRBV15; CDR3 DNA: TGTGCCACCAGCATAACCGGGACTAGCGGTTCCTACGAGCAGTACTTC; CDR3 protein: CATSITGTSGSYEQYF
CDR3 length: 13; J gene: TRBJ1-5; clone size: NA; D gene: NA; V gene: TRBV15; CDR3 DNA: TGTGCCACTACCGGCCATAGCAATCAGCCCCAGCATTTT; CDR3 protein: CATTGHSNQPQHF
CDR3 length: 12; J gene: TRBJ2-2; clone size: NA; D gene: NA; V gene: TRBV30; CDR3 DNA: TGTGCCTGGAGTGCAGGGGCCGGGGAGCTGTTTTTT; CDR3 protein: CAWSAGAGELFF
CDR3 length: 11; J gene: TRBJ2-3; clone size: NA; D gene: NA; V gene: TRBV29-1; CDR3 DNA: TGCAGCGCCCCGGTGGCAGATACGCAGTATTTT; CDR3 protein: CSAPVADTQYF
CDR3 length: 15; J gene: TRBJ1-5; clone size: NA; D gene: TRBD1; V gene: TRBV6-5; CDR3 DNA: TGTGCCAGCTCCATCGGGACAGGGAACAATCAGCCCCAGCATTTT; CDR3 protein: CASSIGTGNNQPQHF
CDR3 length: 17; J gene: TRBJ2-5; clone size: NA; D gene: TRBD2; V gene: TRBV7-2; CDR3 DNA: TGTGCCAGCAGCTTAGAACTAGCGGGGGTACCAGGTGGGACCCAGTACTTC; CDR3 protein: CASSLELAGVPGGTQYF
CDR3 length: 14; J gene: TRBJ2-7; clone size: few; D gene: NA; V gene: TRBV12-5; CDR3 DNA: TGTGCTAGTGGTTTGTACCGGTTCTCCTACGAGCAGTACTTC; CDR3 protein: CASGLYRFSYEQYF
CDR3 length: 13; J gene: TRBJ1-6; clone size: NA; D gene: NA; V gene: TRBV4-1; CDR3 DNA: TGCGCCAGCAGCCAAGCGGCAGGGTGGCCCCTCCACTTT; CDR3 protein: CASSQAAGWPLHF
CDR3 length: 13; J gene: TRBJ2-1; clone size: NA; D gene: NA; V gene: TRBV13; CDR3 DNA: TGTGCCAGCAGCTTAGGTGGACGGAATGAGCAGTTCTTC; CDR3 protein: CASSLGGRNEQFF
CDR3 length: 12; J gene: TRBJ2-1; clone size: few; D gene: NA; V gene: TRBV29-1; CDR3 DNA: TGCAGCGTTTGGGACACACACAATGAGCAGTTCTTC; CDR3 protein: CSVWDTHNEQFF
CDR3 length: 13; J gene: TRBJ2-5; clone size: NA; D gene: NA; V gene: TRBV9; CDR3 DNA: TGTGCCAGCAGCATACACGGCTGGGAGACCCAGTACTTC; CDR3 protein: CASSIHGWETQYF
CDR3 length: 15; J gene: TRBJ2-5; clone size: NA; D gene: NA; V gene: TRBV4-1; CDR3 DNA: TGCGCCAGCAGCCAGACACAGGGTGGGGAAGAGACCCAGTACTTC; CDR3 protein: CASSQTQGGEETQYF
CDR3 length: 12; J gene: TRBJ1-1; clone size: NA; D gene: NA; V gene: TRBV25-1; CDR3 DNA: TGTGCCAGCCGAGGCCTATACACTGAAGCTTTCTTT; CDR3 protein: CASRGLYTEAFF
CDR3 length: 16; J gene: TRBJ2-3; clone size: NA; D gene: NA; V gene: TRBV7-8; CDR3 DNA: TGTGCCAGCAGCTTAACCTCTCCCGGGTTCGCAGATACGCAGTATTTT; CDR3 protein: CASSLTSPGFADTQYF
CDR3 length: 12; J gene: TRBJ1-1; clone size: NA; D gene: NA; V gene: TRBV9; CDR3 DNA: TGTGCCAGCAGCCACCACGGGCAGGAAGCTTTCTTT; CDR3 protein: CASSHHGQEAFF
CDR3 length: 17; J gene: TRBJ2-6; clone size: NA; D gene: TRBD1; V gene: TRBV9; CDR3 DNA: TGTGCCAGCAGCGAGGGGACAGGGAGCTCTGGGGCCAACGTCCTGACTTTC; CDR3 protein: CASSEGTGSSGANVLTF
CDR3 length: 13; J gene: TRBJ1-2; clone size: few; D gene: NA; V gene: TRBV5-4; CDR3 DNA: TGTGCCAGCAGCTTGGGACCGAACTATGGCTACACCTTC; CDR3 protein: CASSLGPNYGYTF
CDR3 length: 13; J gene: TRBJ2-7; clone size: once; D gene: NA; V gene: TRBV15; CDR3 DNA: TGTGCCACCAGCACCAGGGACACCTACGAGCAGTACTTC; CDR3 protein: CATSTRDTYEQYF
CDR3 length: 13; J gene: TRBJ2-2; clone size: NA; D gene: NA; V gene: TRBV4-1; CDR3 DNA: TGCGCCAGCAGCTCCCTTACAGCGGGGGAGCTGTTTTTT; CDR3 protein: CASSSLTAGELFF
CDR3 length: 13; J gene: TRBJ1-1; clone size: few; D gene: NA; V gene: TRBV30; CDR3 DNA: TGTGCCTGGAGTGTATATTTGACCGTTGAAGCTTTCTTT; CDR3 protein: CAWSVYLTVEAFF
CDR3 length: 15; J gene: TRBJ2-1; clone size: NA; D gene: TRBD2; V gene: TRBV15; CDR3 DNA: TGTGCCACCAGCAGATCGGGACTAGCGGGGGGTGAGCAGTTCTTC; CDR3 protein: CATSRSGLAGGEQFF
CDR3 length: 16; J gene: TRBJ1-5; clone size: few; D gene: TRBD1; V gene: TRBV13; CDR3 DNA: TGTGCCAGCAGCCATTCCGGGACAGGGGGCGATCAGCCCCAGCATTTT; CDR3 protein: CASSHSGTGGDQPQHF
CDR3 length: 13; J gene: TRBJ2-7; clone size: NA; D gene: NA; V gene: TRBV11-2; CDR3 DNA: TGTGCCAGCAGCCGACAGGCGTCCTACGAGCAGTACTTC; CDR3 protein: CASSRQASYEQYF
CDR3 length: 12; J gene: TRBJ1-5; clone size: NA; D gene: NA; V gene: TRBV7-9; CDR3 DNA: TGTGCCAGCAGCTTCCATGGACAGCCCCAGCATTTT; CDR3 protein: CASSFHGQPQHF
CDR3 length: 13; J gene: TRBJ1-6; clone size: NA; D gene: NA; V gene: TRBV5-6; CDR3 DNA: TGTGCCAGCAGCCCGGGGGGGCTTTCACCCCTCCACTTT; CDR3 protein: CASSPGGLSPLHF
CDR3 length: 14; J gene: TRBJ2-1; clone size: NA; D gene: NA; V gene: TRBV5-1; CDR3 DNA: TGCGCCAGCAGCTTGCCGACTTCTTACAATGAGCAGTTCTTC; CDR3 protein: CASSLPTSYNEQFF
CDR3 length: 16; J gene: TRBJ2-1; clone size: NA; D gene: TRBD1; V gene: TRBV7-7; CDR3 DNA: TGTGCTAGCAGCCCCTACCCACCGGACAGGGGATTTGAGCAGTTCTTC; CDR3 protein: CASSPYPPDRGFEQFF